Following are 28 T cell receptor beta chains from one sample sequenced in a study of blood T cell repertoires in COVID-19. Profiled with immunoSEQ multiplex PCR; TCRdb holds only in-frame clones, not every one. This sample has roughly 190,000 clones, with 85% to 90% found just once. Input material: peripheral blood. The receptors derive from a man in his forties with active or convalescent COVID-19.

The V gene is TRBV5-1, the J gene TRBJ2-1; D may be TRBD2 (6 bases). The CDR3 contains 15 residues. Per the germline V gene, CDR1 is SGHRS and CDR2 is YFSETQ. V dropped 4 bases and J dropped 5 bases, with 16 bases sitting between them. CDR3 region: CASSPGLLGHNEQFF. The DNA for the CDR3 is TGCGCCAGCAGCCCGGGACTCTTGGGCCACAATGAGCAGTTCTTC.

This sequence joins TRBV10-3 and TRBJ2-7; 10 bases are shared with TRBD1. Germline loops: CDR1 ENHRY, CDR2 SYGVKD. The CDR3 spans 15 residues. V gave up 4 bases and J gave up 7 bases; unmatched junction bases: 10. Here the CDR3 reads CAISASGTGDFEQYF. The CDR3, as DNA: TGTGCCATCAGTGCTTCCGGGACAGGGGATTTTGAGCAGTACTTC.

The rearrangement uses TRBV5-3 and TRBJ2-3; 13 bases agree with TRBD2. TRBV5-3 falls under the ORF class, with uncertain function. With 0 bases clipped from V and 3 bases from J, the junction kept 7 bases outside the gene matches. The CDR3 consists of 18 residues. The CDR3 DNA sequence: TGTGCCAGAAGCTTGGGACTAGCGGGGGGTTATGGGACAGATACGCAGTATTTT. Its translation: CARSLGLAGGYGTDTQYF.

In this sample, this clone turned up once. V and J are TRBV25-1 and TRBJ1-2, with 8 bases identical to TRBD1. CDR1 is MGHDK, CDR2 SYGVNS, per germline. The CDR3 has 15 amino acids. Unmatched junction bases numbered 13, after V lost 7 bases and J lost 6 bases. This CDR3 is CASNPRGQGANGYTF. In DNA, the CDR3 is TGTGCCAGCAACCCCCGAGGGCAGGGGGCGAATGGCTACACCTTC.

The V gene is TRBV13, the J gene TRBJ2-2; TRBD2 matches at 10 bases. The germline CDR1 and CDR2 sequences are PRHDT and FYEKMQ (reference sequence). The CDR3 contains 15 residues. With V trimmed by 4 bases and J by 4 bases, 3 bases remained unmatched. Written as DNA, the CDR3 is TGTGCCAGCAGCTCCGGGACTAGCGCCACCGGGGAGCTGTTTTTT. Translated, it gives CASSSGTSATGELFF.

The V and J genes are TRBV11-2 and TRBJ1-5; D perhaps matches TRBD1 (6 bases). The CDR3 sequence is 15 residues long. Germline V gene sequence: CDR1 SGHAT, CDR2 FQNNGV. The V and J ends lost 1 base and 2 bases respectively, with 9 bases between them. The CDR3 is CASSLGRGGNQPQHF. Written as DNA, the CDR3 is TGTGCCAGCAGCTTAGGCAGGGGCGGCAATCAGCCCCAGCATTTT.

The chain combines TRBV4-2 with TRBJ1-4; no clear D. The CDR3 is 14 amino acids. The V and J ends lost 2 bases and 8 bases respectively, with 12 bases between them. Germline V gene sequence: CDR1 LGHNA, CDR2 YNFKEQ. The CDR3 loop is CASSQFAGLEKLFF. The CDR3, as DNA: TGTGCCAGCAGCCAATTTGCAGGTTTGGAAAAACTGTTTTTT.

The rearrangement joins TRBV6-6 to TRBJ1-1; unclear D gene. Trimming left V 7 bases short and J 2 bases short, with 11 bases between. Germline assignment: CDR1 MNHNY and CDR2 SVGAGI (reference sequence). CDR3 length equals 13 residues. The CDR3 DNA is TGTGCCAGCACCCTGCGGGGAAACACTGAAGCTTTCTTT. It encodes CASTLRGNTEAFF.

This chain connects TRBV7-3 to TRBJ2-3; TRBD2 matches at 11 bases. CDR3 length: 17 amino acids. Trimming took 3 bases from V and 6 from J; bases not matched to a gene: 11. Germline CDR1 reads SGHTA; CDR2 reads FQGTGA. The CDR3 loop reads CASSFGGLAGGTDTQYF. The CDR3 DNA reads as TGTGCCAGCAGCTTTGGAGGGCTAGCGGGGGGTACGGATACGCAGTATTTT.

This clone was counted a single time. V usage is TRBV6-1 and J usage is TRBJ1-5, with a tentative D call TRBD1 (5 bases). This CDR3 is built from 15 residues. Trimming left V 1 base short and J 5 bases short, with 12 bases between. The V gene's germline CDR1 is MNHNS and CDR2 SASEGT. CDR3 sequence: CASSEVWGVDQPQHF. CDR3 sequence (DNA): TGTGCCAGCAGTGAAGTATGGGGGGTAGATCAGCCCCAGCATTTT.

The chain has TRBV5-8 and TRBJ2-4, with D uncertain. CDR3 length equals 16 residues. Germline V lookup: CDR1 SGHTS, CDR2 YDEGEE. V lost 0 bases and J lost 2, with 12 bases in between. Here the CDR3 DNA reads TGTGCCAGCAGCTTGGTCTTAGGAGTAACCAAAAACATTCAGTACTTC. Translated, it gives CASSLVLGVTKNIQYF. Full variable domain (missing parts from reference TRBV5-8 and TRBJ2-4): EAGVTQSPTHLIKTRGQQATLRCSPISGHTSVYWYQQALGLGLQFLLWYDEGEERNRGNFPPRFSGRQFPNYSSELNVNALELEDSALYLCASSLVLGVTKNIQYFGAGTRLSVL.

The J gene is TRBJ2-1, the V gene TRBV7-3; 8 bases match TRBD1. The length of the CDR3 is 15 residues. Germline-derived CDR1 and CDR2 are SGHTA and FQGTGA. V was clipped by 5 bases and J by 8 bases; unmatched bases: 11. The chain's CDR3 is CASSLRTGRMDEQFF. In DNA, the CDR3 is TGTGCCAGCAGCCTGAGGACAGGGAGAATGGATGAGCAGTTCTTC.

The rearrangement joins TRBV5-1 to TRBJ2-7; TRBD1 agrees at 12 bases. The CDR3 is 14 residues long. The germline CDR1 and CDR2 sequences are SGHRS and YFSETQ. With V trimmed by 4 bases and J by 6 bases, 5 bases remained unmatched. CDR3 DNA sequence: TGCGCCAGCAGCCCAGGGACAGGGGGCGGCGAGCAGTACTTC. Translation: CASSPGTGGGEQYF. The complete variable domain, with remaining parts taken from reference TRBV5-1 and TRBJ2-7, reads KAGVTQTPRYLIKTRGQQVTLSCSPISGHRSVSWYQQTPGQGLQFLFEYFSETQRNKGNFPGRFSGRQFSNSRSEMNVSTLELGDSALYLCASSPGTGGGEQYFGPGTRLTVT.

The rearrangement links TRBV5-1 to TRBJ2-1; TRBD1 matches at 8 bases. Trimming removed 4 bases from V and 7 bases from J; junction bases left unmatched: 10. The length of the CDR3 is 15 residues. Germline CDR1 and CDR2: SGHRS and YFSETQ. CDR3 in amino acids: CASSQTTGVPNEQFF. CDR3 DNA sequence: TGCGCCAGCAGCCAAACGACAGGGGTTCCGAATGAGCAGTTCTTC. Together with reference TRBV5-1 and TRBJ2-1, the CDR3 gives the full variable domain: KAGVTQTPRYLIKTRGQQVTLSCSPISGHRSVSWYQQTPGQGLQFLFEYFSETQRNKGNFPGRFSGRQFSNSRSEMNVSTLELGDSALYLCASSQTTGVPNEQFFGPGTRLTVL.

V usage is TRBV19 and J usage is TRBJ2-5; possibly TRBD1 for D (6 bases). The germline CDR1 and CDR2 sequences are LNHDA and SQIVND (reference sequence). The CDR3 runs to 16 residues. V gave up 0 bases and J gave up 6 bases, with 17 bases separating them. CDR3 DNA sequence: TGTGCCAGTAGTATAGATCTATTATCAGGGGTGAAGACCCAGTACTTC. It yields the protein CASSIDLLSGVKTQYF.

This clone was detected once. The gene calls are TRBV19 and TRBJ1-2, with D tentatively TRBD1 (5 bases). The CDR3 spans 13 residues. The V and J ends lost 9 bases and 0 bases respectively, with 11 bases between them. Looked up from germline, CDR1 is LNHDA and CDR2 is SQIVND (reference sequence). The CDR3 region is CASTGRTNYGYTF. Here the CDR3 DNA reads TGTGCCAGCACAGGACGGACTAACTATGGCTACACCTTC.

V usage is TRBV12-5 and J usage is TRBJ2-1; 12 bases map to TRBD2. Germline V gives CDR1 LGHNT, CDR2 FRNRAP. Trimming cost V 7 bases and J 8 bases; bases outside gene matches: 6. This CDR3 region has 14 residues. The CDR3 protein is CASAPTSGSDEQFF. The CDR3 bases are TGTGCTAGTGCCCCGACTAGCGGGAGCGATGAGCAGTTCTTC.

In this sample, this clone turned up a few times. This chain links TRBV19 with TRBJ1-5; D unclear. Germline V CDR1 and CDR2: LNHDA, SQIVND (reference sequence). V was trimmed by 10 bases and J by 6 bases, leaving 16 bases between them. CDR3 length equals 13 residues. The CDR3 coding sequence is TGTGCCACCCAACGGGAACGGGGTCAGCCCCAGCATTTT. It translates to CATQRERGQPQHF.

The sample holds one count of this clone. This chain joins TRBV7-9 and TRBJ1-2; weak D call: TRBD1 (6 bases). This CDR3 contains 13 residues. CDR1 and CDR2 (germline): SEHNR, FQNEAQ (reference sequence). V shed 5 bases and J shed 8 bases, with 15 bases lying between them. The DNA of the CDR3 is TGTGCCAGCAGCCCGGGACAAATAAGAGGCTACACCTTC. This gives the protein CASSPGQIRGYTF.

Here the CDR3 DNA reads TGTGCCAGCTCACCCCGGGACAACTACGAGCAGTACTTC. Encoded protein: CASSPRDNYEQYF. The rearrangement uses TRBV18 and TRBJ2-7, with D possibly matching TRBD1 (6 bases). CDR1 is KGHSH, CDR2 LQKENI, per germline. Trimming took 3 bases from V and 3 from J, leaving 9 bases between them. This CDR3 is built from 13 residues.

V is TRBV7-6 and J is TRBJ2-2; D uncertain. This CDR3 is built from 15 residues. From germline, CDR1 is SGHVS and CDR2 FNYEAQ. Trimming removed 5 bases at V and 5 bases at J, with 15 bases between. The CDR3 loop reads CASSLPASGTGELFF. The CDR3 region has the DNA TGTGCCAGCAGCCTCCCGGCTAGTGGAACCGGGGAGCTGTTTTTT.

The chain is built from TRBV24-1 and TRBJ2-1, with a weak D call TRBD1 (6 bases). The V end was cut by 4 bases, the J end by 8 bases, with 17 bases between. CDR1 KGHDR and CDR2 SFDVKD come from the germline V gene. The CDR3 is 15 residues long. CDR3 amino acids: CATSDRQVGSDEQFF. The CDR3 nucleotides are TGTGCCACCAGTGACCGACAGGTGGGCAGCGATGAGCAGTTCTTC.

The chain combines TRBV19 with TRBJ1-5; TRBD1 might be the D (5 bases). CDR1 is LNHDA and CDR2 is SQIVND in the germline V gene (reference sequence). Trimming stripped 10 bases from V and 7 bases from J, with 14 bases between. The CDR3 contains 12 residues. The CDR3 sequence is CATRWGGQPQHF. The CDR3 nucleotides read TGTGCCACCCGATGGGGGGGACAGCCCCAGCATTTT.

The CDR3 coding sequence is TGTGCCAGTACCAAAGGACAGGGGGCTCCTCAGCCCCAGCATTTT. This translates into CASTKGQGAPQPQHF. The V gene is TRBV19, the J gene TRBJ1-5, with 11 bases fitting TRBD1. J gave up 6 bases and V 7 bases, and 8 bases lay outside the gene matches. The CDR3 covers 15 residues. Germline loops: CDR1 LNHDA, CDR2 SQIVND (reference sequence).

About this clone itself: At one of its ends the junction is not consistent with the germline gene, which may arise from a read error. The V and J genes are TRBV3-1 (or the pseudogene TRBV3-2) and TRBJ2-2, with D tentatively TRBD1 (5 bases). This CDR3 has 13 amino acids. The germline gives CDR1 LGHDT, CDR2 YNNKEL (reference sequence). CDR3 DNA sequence: TGTGCCAGCACCCAAGGGGCTCCCGGGGAGCTGTTTTTT. Translated: CASTQGAPGELFF.

The V and J genes are TRBV28 and TRBJ1-5, with 11 positions matching TRBD1. CDR3 length: 17 residues. In germline, CDR1 is MDHEN, CDR2 SYDVKM. Trimming removed 5 bases from V and 3 bases from J; junction bases left unmatched: 9. In DNA, the CDR3 is TGTGCCAGCAGTATATCCGGGACAGGGGGATTCAATCAGCCCCAGCATTTT. Translated, it gives CASSISGTGGFNQPQHF.

V usage is TRBV18 and J usage is TRBJ2-1; 8 bases are a match to TRBD1. The V segment lost 4 bases and the J segment 15 bases; nucleotides outside the gene matches: 11. This CDR3 is 13 amino acids long. CDR1 is KGHSH, CDR2 LQKENI, per germline. The CDR3 region has the DNA TGTGCCAGCTCACGCGATGAAAACGACAGGGGGTTCTTC. Protein product: CASSRDENDRGFF.

The chain has TRBV7-2 and TRBJ2-7; perhaps TRBD1 as D (5 bases). The V and J ends lost 1 base and 5 bases respectively, with 15 bases between them. CDR3 size: 15 residues. Per the germline V gene, CDR1 is SGHTA and CDR2 is FQGNSA. The CDR3 region is CASSLEGPMGHEQYF. DNA for the CDR3: TGTGCCAGCAGCTTAGAAGGGCCCATGGGGCACGAGCAGTACTTC.